Listed below are T cell receptor beta chains from one sample, sequenced in a study of technical replicates of blood from several donors. Produced via immunoSEQ multiplex PCR; TCRdb's table is partial and in-frame only. This table has 85,000 to 100,000 clones, almost 96% appearing once. Material for sequencing was T cells isolated from PBMCs. These receptors came from a human donor in good health. Both conserved end residues are part of each CDR3. D genes are given only for firm matches. The size field is filled for only some rows; it gives once, few, many or a size class.

d_call	j_call	v_call	clone_size	cdr3_aa	cdr3_nt
NA	TRBJ2-7	TRBV6-1	NA	CASRSHPGSPGEQYF	TGTGCCAGCAGATCTCACCCAGGCAGTCCAGGCGAGCAGTACTTC
TRBD2	TRBJ2-3	TRBV19	NA	CASSILAGAYTQYF	TGTGCCAGTAGTATCCTAGCGGGGGCGTATACGCAGTATTTT
NA	TRBJ1-6	TRBV27	NA	CASSPSRTAGSPLHF	TGTGCCAGCAGTCCATCCCGGACAGCTGGCTCACCCCTCCACTTT
NA	TRBJ2-7	TRBV12-2	few	CASRLASYGGTYEQYF	TGTGCAAGTCGCTTAGCGAGTTACGGGGGGACCTACGAGCAGTACTTC
TRBD1	TRBJ2-1	TRBV27	NA	CASSLSPTGPEQFF	TGTGCCAGCAGTTTATCTCCGACAGGGCCCGAGCAGTTCTTC
TRBD1	TRBJ2-1	TRBV6-5	NA	CASRNGQELYNEQFF	TGTGCCAGCAGAAATGGACAGGAACTCTACAATGAGCAGTTCTTC
NA	TRBJ2-5	TRBV5-4	NA	CASSRVAAIQETQYF	TGTGCCAGCAGCCGAGTAGCGGCGATACAAGAGACCCAGTACTTC
TRBD2	TRBJ2-5	TRBV6-1	NA	CASRRGGRETQYF	TGTGCCAGCAGGCGGGGGGGACGGGAGACCCAGTACTTC
TRBD1	TRBJ1-5	TRBV27	NA	CASSANNLRQGWGNQPQHF	TGTGCCAGCAGTGCAAACAACCTAAGACAGGGTTGGGGCAATCAGCCCCAGCATTTT
NA	TRBJ1-2	TRBV11-2	once	CASSSGGGVYGYTF	TGTGCCAGCAGCTCTGGGGGGGGCGTCTATGGCTACACCTTC
NA	TRBJ1-5	TRBV15	NA	CATSRDETLNQPQHF	TGTGCCACCAGCAGAGACGAAACTCTCAATCAGCCCCAGCATTTT
TRBD1	TRBJ1-1	TRBV19	NA	CASSMGQGATEAFF	TGTGCCAGTAGTATGGGACAGGGGGCCACTGAAGCTTTCTTT
NA	TRBJ2-2	TRBV10-3	NA	CAISEPHRDWMNTGELFF	TGTGCCATCAGTGAGCCACACAGGGATTGGATGAACACCGGGGAGCTGTTTTTT
TRBD1	TRBJ2-5	TRBV9	NA	CASGRDRDQETQYF	TGTGCCAGCGGCCGGGACAGGGACCAAGAGACCCAGTACTTC
NA	TRBJ1-1	TRBV7-9	few	CASSLGRPGAFF	TGTGCCAGCAGCCTAGGGCGACCGGGAGCTTTCTTT
NA	TRBJ2-3	TRBV6-1	NA	CASSERHTDTQYF	TGTGCCAGCAGTGAGCGGCACACAGATACGCAGTATTTT
NA	TRBJ2-7	TRBV27	NA	CASSHTGPQFGGTYEQYF	TGTGCCAGCAGCCATACCGGGCCTCAATTCGGGGGTACCTACGAGCAGTACTTC
NA	TRBJ1-1	TRBV2	NA	CARSRDNMNTEAFF	TGTGCCAGGTCCCGGGACAACATGAACACTGAAGCTTTCTTT
TRBD2	TRBJ2-5	TRBV4-1	once	CASSQEGTSGAQETQYF	TGCGCCAGCAGCCAAGAGGGGACTAGCGGGGCCCAAGAGACCCAGTACTTC
TRBD1	TRBJ2-7	TRBV29-1	NA	CIPRSRTGKNEQYF	TGCATCCCCCGATCCCGGACAGGGAAAAACGAGCAGTACTTC
NA	TRBJ2-7	TRBV13	NA	CASSSVAALGQYF	TGTGCCAGCAGCTCCGTAGCGGCGCTTGGGCAGTACTTC
NA	TRBJ2-2	TRBV7-7	NA	CASSLGNSNTGELFF	TGTGCCAGCAGCTTGGGCAACTCGAACACCGGGGAGCTGTTTTTT
NA	TRBJ1-5	TRBV7-6	NA	CASSSSPYSNQPQHF	TGTGCCAGCAGCTCCTCTCCCTATAGCAATCAGCCCCAGCATTTT
NA	TRBJ1-2	TRBV5-6	NA	CASSLRQVNYGYTF	TGTGCCAGCAGCTTGCGGCAGGTTAACTATGGCTACACCTTC
NA	TRBJ2-7	TRBV11-3	NA	CASSRGYEQYF	TGTGCCAGCAGCAGGGGCTACGAGCAGTACTTC
NA	TRBJ1-1	TRBV7-8	NA	CASSATVYLTEAFF	TGTGCCAGCAGCGCGACAGTTTACCTGACTGAAGCTTTCTTT
TRBD1	TRBJ1-1	TRBV7-9	NA	CASSLGSGGLGTEAFF	TGTGCCAGCAGCTTGGGTTCAGGGGGCTTGGGCACTGAAGCTTTCTTT
TRBD1	TRBJ2-7	TRBV11-2	NA	CASGQGYEQYF	TGTGCCAGCGGACAGGGCTACGAGCAGTACTTC
NA	TRBJ1-2	TRBV14	NA	CASSQQAGPYGYTF	TGTGCCAGCAGCCAGCAGGCAGGGCCCTATGGCTACACCTTC
TRBD1	TRBJ1-2	TRBV19	NA	CASSIEGQGIYTF	TGTGCCAGTAGTATCGAGGGACAGGGGATATACACCTTC
NA	TRBJ1-1	TRBV5-4	NA	CASSSGGLGGTEAFF	TGTGCCAGCAGCTCGGGGGGGCTGGGGGGAACTGAAGCTTTCTTT
NA	TRBJ1-1	TRBV6-5	NA	CASSRLGITEAFF	TGTGCCAGCAGTCGACTAGGGATCACTGAAGCTTTCTTT
TRBD1	TRBJ1-2	TRBV19	NA	CASSTWDSRYTF	TGTGCCAGTAGTACGTGGGACAGCCGCTACACCTTC
TRBD1	TRBJ1-4	TRBV27	NA	CASSLPRTGQATNEKLFF	TGTGCCAGCAGTCTTCCCCGAACCGGACAGGCAACTAATGAAAAACTGTTTTTT
TRBD1	TRBJ1-2	TRBV6-1	NA	CASSEGPGTGIGYTF	TGTGCCAGCAGTGAAGGACCCGGGACAGGGATAGGCTACACCTTC
TRBD2	TRBJ2-2	TRBV7-9	NA	CASSLEASGRTNTGELFF	TGTGCCAGCAGCTTAGAGGCTAGCGGGAGGACGAACACCGGGGAGCTGTTTTTT
NA	TRBJ2-5	TRBV30	NA	CAWDTGVQVSVRETQYF	TGTGCCTGGGACACGGGGGTTCAGGTCTCGGTTCGAGAGACCCAGTACTTC
NA	TRBJ1-1	TRBV9	few	CASSVKQGNTEAFF	TGTGCCAGCAGCGTAAAACAGGGCAACACTGAAGCTTTCTTT
NA	TRBJ2-7	TRBV5-6	once	CASSLGSGQWAEQYF	TGTGCCAGCAGTCTTGGCTCCGGACAGTGGGCCGAGCAGTACTTC
NA	TRBJ2-5	TRBV27	NA	CASSPDSQETQYF	TGTGCCAGCAGTCCGGACAGCCAAGAGACCCAGTACTTC
TRBD2	TRBJ2-1	TRBV7-9	NA	CASKELGGLAGGPYNEQFF	TGTGCCAGCAAGGAGCTTGGGGGACTAGCGGGAGGGCCTTACAATGAGCAGTTCTTC
NA	TRBJ1-5	TRBV7-9	NA	CATTGSSNQPQHF	TGTGCCACCACAGGGTCCAGCAATCAGCCCCAGCATTTT
NA	TRBJ1-5	TRBV4-1	NA	CASSQVILGLASNQPQHF	TGCGCCAGCAGCCAAGTGATTCTAGGGCTAGCAAGCAATCAGCCCCAGCATTTT
NA	TRBJ2-1	TRBV7-2	NA	CASSLAPRGGREQFF	TGTGCCAGCAGCCTCGCCCCTAGGGGGGGTAGGGAGCAGTTCTTC